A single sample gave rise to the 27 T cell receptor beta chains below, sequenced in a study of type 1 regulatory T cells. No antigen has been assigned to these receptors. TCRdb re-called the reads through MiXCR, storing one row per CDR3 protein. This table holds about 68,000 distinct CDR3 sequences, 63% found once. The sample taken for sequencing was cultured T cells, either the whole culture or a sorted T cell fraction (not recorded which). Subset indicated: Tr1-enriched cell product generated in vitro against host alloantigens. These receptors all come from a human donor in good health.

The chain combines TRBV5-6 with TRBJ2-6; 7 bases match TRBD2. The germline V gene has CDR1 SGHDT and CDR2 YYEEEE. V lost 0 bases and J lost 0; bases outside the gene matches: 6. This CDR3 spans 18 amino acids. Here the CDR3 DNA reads TGTGCCAGCAGCTTGGATACTAGCGCCAGCTCTGGGGCCAACGTCCTGACTTTC. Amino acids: CASSLDTSASSGANVLTF.

Here the CDR3 DNA reads TGTGCCAGCAGCCGGGAAAGCACAGATACGCAGTATTTT. This encodes CASSRESTDTQYF. The rearrangement links TRBV2 to TRBJ2-3; perhaps TRBD2 as D (5 bases). Deletions cut 6 bases from V and 0 bases from J, with 7 bases between. Germline CDR1 SNHLY, CDR2 FYNNEI. This CDR3 is built from 13 residues. Using reference TRBV2 and TRBJ2-3 for the parts outside the CDR3, the full variable domain is EPEVTQTPSHQVTQMGQEVILRCVPISNHLYFYWYRQILGQKVEFLVSFYNNEISEKSEIFDDQFSVERPDGSNFTLKIRSTKLEDSAMYFCASSRESTDTQYFGPGTRLTVL.

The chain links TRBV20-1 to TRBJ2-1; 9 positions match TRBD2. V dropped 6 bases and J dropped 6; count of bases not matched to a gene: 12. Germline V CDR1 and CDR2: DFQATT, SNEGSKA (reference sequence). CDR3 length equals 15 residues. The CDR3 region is CSAAPAGAGGNEQFF. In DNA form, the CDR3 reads TGCAGTGCCGCACCGGCGGGAGCGGGGGGCAATGAGCAGTTCTTC.

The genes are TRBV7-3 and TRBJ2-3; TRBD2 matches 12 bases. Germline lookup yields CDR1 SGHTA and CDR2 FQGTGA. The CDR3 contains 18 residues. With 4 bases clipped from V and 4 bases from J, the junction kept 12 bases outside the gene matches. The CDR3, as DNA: TGTGCCAGCAGCTCTCCGCCCCTAGCGGGAGGGCTGCCAGATACGCAGTATTTT. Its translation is CASSSPPLAGGLPDTQYF.

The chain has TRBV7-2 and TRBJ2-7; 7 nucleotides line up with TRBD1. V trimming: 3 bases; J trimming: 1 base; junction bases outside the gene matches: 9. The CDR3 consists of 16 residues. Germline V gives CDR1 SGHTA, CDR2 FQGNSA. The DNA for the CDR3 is TGTGCCAGCAGCTTGCGTAGGGGGACAGTATCCTACGAGCAGTACTTC. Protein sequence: CASSLRRGTVSYEQYF.

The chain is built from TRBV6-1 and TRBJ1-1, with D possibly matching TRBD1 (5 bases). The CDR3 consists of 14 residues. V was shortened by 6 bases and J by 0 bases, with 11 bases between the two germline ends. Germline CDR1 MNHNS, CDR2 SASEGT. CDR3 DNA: TGTGCCAGCAGGGCCGGGGGTTTGAACACTGAAGCTTTCTTT. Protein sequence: CASRAGGLNTEAFF.

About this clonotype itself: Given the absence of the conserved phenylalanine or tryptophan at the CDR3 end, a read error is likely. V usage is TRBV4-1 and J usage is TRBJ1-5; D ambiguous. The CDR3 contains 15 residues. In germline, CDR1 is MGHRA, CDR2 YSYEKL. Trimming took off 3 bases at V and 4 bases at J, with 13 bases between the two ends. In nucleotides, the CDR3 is TGCGCCAGCAGCCAGGAAACAGCGTCGAATCAGCCCCAGCATGTT. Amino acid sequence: CASSQETASNQPQHV.

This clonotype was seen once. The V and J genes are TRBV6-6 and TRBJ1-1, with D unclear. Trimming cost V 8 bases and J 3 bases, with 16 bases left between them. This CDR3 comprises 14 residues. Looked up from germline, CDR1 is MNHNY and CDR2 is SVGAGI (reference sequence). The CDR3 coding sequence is TGTGCCAGCGAAACTTTATGGGGATACACTGAAGCTTTCTTT. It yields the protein CASETLWGYTEAFF.

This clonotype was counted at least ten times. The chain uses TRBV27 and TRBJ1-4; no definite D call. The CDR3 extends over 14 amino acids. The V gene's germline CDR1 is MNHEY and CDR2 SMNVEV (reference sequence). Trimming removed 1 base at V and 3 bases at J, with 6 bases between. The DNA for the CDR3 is TGTGCCAGCAGTTTATGGGGTGCTAATGAAAAACTGTTTTTT. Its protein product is CASSLWGANEKLFF.

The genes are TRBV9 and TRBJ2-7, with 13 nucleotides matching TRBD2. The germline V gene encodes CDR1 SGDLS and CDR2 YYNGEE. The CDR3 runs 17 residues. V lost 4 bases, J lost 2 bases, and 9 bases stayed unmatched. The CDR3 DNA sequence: TGTGCCAGCAGCCCTACCATGGGACTAGCGGGGACCTACGAGCAGTACTTC. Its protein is CASSPTMGLAGTYEQYF.

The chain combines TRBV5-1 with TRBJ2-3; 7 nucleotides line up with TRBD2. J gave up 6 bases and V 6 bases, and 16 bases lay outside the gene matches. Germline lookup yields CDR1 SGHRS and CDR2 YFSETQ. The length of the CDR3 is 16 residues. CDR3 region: CASTLQAAGVGDTQYF. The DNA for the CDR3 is TGCGCCAGCACCCTACAAGCGGCGGGAGTTGGCGATACGCAGTATTTT.

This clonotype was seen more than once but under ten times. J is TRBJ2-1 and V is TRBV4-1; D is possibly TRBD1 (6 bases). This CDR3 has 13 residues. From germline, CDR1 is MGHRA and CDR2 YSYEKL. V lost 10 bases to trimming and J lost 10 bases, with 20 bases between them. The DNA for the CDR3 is TGCGCCACAAGCGGCCACTTCCAGGGGGAGCAGTTCTTC. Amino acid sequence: CATSGHFQGEQFF.

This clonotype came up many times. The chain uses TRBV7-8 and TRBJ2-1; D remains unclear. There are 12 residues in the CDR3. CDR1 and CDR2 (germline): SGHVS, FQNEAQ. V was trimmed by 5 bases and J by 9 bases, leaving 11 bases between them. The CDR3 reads CASSTVVGEQFF. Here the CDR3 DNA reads TGTGCCAGCAGCACGGTGGTCGGTGAGCAGTTCTTC. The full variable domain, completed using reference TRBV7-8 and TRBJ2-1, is GAGVSQSPRYKVAKRGQDVALRCDPISGHVSLFWYQQALGQGPEFLTYFQNEAQLDKSGLPSDRFFAERPEGSVSTLKIQRTQQEDSAVYLCASSTVVGEQFFGPGTRLTVL.

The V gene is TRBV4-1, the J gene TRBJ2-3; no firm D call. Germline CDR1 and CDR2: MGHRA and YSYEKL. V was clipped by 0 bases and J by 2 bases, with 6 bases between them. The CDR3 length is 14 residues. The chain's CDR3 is CASSQESPTDTQYF. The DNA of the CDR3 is TGCGCCAGCAGCCAAGAGTCCCCCACAGATACGCAGTATTTT.

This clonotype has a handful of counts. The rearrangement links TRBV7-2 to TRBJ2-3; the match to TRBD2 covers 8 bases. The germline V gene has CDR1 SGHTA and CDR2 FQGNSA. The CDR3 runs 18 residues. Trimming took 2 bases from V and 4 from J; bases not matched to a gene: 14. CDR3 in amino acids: CASSLKGRAGVGADTQYF. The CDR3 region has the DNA TGTGCCAGCAGCTTAAAGGGTCGAGCGGGAGTCGGCGCAGATACGCAGTATTTT.

The DNA of the CDR3 is TGCGCCAGCAGCAAGGGCCACGGGACAACTCTGGATACGCAGTATTTT. This translates into CASSKGHGTTLDTQYF. J is TRBJ2-3 and V is TRBV5-1; perhaps TRBD1 as D (6 bases). The CDR3 spans 16 residues. V lost 4 bases, J lost 6 bases, and 21 bases lay in between. From germline, CDR1 is SGHRS and CDR2 YFSETQ.

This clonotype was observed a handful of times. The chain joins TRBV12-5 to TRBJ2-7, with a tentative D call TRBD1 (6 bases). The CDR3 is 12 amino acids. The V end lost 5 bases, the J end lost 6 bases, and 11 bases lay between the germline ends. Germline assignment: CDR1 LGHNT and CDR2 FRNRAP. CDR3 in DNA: TGTGCTAGTGGTCCGGCACAGGGCGAGCAGTACTTC. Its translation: CASGPAQGEQYF. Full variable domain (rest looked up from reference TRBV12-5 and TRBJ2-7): DARVTQTPRHKVTEMGQEVTMRCQPILGHNTVFWYRQTMMQGLELLAYFRNRAPLDDSGMPKDRFSAEMPDATLATLKIQPSEPRDSAVYFCASGPAQGEQYFGPGTRLTVT.

CDR3: CSARNPGLYNEQFF. The CDR3 DNA sequence: TGCAGTGCTAGGAATCCGGGGTTATACAATGAGCAGTTCTTC. The chain links TRBV20-1 to TRBJ2-1; D is perhaps TRBD2 (5 bases). This CDR3 is built from 14 residues. V shed 3 bases and J shed 4 bases, with 13 bases lying between them. From germline, CDR1 is DFQATT and CDR2 SNEGSKA (reference sequence).

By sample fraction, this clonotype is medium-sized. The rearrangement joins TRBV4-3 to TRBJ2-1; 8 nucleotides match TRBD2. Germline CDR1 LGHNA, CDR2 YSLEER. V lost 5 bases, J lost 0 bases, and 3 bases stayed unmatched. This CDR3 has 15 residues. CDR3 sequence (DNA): TGCGCCAGCAGCTCCGGGACTAGCTCCTACAATGAGCAGTTCTTC. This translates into CASSSGTSSYNEQFF.

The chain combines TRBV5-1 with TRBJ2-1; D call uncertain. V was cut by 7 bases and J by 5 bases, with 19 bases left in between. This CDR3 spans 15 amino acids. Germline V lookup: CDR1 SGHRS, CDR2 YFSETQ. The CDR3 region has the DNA TGCGCCAGCTACTGGGGTGGCGAGGCAAACAATGAGCAGTTCTTC. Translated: CASYWGGEANNEQFF.

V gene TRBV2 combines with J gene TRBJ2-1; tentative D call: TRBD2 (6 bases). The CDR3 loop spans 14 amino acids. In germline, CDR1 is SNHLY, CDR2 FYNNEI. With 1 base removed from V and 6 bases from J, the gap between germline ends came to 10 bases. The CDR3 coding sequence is TGTGCCAGCAGTGAAGGCGGGACTTTCAATGAGCAGTTCTTC. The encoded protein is CASSEGGTFNEQFF.

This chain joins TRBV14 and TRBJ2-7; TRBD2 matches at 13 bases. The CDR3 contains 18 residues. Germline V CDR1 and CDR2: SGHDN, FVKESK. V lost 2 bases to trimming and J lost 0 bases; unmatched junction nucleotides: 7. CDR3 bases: TGTGCCAGCAGCCAAAAGGGACTAGCGGGAAAGTTCTCCTACGAGCAGTACTTC. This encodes CASSQKGLAGKFSYEQYF. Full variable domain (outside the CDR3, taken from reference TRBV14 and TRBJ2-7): EAGVTQFPSHSVIEKGQTVTLRCDPISGHDNLYWYRRVMGKEIKFLLHFVKESKQDESGMPNNRFLAERTGGTYSTLKVQPAELEDSGVYFCASSQKGLAGKFSYEQYFGPGTRLTVT.

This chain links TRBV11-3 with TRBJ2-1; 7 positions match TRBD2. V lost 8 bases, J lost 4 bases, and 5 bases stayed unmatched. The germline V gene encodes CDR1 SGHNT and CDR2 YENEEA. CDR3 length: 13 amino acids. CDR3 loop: CASSLAAYNEQFF. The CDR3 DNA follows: TGTGCCAGCTCCCTAGCGGCTTACAATGAGCAGTTCTTC.

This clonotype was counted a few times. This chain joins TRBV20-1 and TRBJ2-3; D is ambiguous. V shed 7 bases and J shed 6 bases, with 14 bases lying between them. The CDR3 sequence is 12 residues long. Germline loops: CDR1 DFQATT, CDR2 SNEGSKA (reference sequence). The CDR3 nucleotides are TGCAGTGAAAACGGGCGTAGGGATACGCAGTATTTT. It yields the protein CSENGRRDTQYF.

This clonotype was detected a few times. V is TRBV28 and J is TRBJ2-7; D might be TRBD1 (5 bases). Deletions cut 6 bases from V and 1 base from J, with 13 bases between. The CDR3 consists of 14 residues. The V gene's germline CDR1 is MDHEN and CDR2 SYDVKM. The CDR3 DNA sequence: TGTGCCAGCAGAATTGGTGACAGATCCTACGAGCAGTACTTC. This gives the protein CASRIGDRSYEQYF.

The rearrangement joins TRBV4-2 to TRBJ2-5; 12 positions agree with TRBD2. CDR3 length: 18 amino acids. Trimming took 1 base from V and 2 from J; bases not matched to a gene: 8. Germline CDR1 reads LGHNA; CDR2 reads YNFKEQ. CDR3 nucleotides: TGTGCCAGCAGCCAAGCCCCTGCCGGGACTAGCGGGCAAGAGACCCAGTACTTC. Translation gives CASSQAPAGTSGQETQYF.

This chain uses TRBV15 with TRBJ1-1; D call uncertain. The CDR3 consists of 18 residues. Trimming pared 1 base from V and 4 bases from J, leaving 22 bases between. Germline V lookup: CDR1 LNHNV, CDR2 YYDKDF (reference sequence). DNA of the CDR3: TGTGCCACCAGCAGAGGATCCCTCATCTGGAAGGTCGGCACTGAAGCTTTCTTT. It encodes CATSRGSLIWKVGTEAFF.